This entry features one T cell receptor beta chain sequence. The junction differs from germline at one of its ends, possibly a read error. This sample was included in a study of cytomegalovirus exposure and HLA in healthy donors. PCR employed 60 Vbeta and 13 Jbeta primers. Data came from immunoSEQ multiplex PCR; TCRdb stores just in-frame clones and leaves some out. The sample consists of over 150,000 clones, approximately 80% of them appearing once. This CDR3 spans 13 amino acids. Germline-derived CDR1 and CDR2 are SSHAT and FNYEAQ (reference sequence). The sample taken for sequencing was PBMCs. The chain combines TRBV7-7 with TRBJ1-1; D remains unclear. The sequence was collected from a woman aged 45 to 65 in good health and CMV-seropositive. CDR3 DNA: TGTGCTAGCAGCTTAGCCCTAAACACTGAAGCTTTCTTT. Amino acids: CASSLALNTEAFF. Full variable domain (rest looked up from reference TRBV7-7 and TRBJ1-1): GAGVSQSPRYKVTKRGQDVTLRCDPISSHATLYWYQQALGQGPEFLTYFNYEAQPDKSGLPSDRFSAERPEGSISTLTIQRTEQRDSAMYRCASSLALNTEAFFGQGTRLTVV.